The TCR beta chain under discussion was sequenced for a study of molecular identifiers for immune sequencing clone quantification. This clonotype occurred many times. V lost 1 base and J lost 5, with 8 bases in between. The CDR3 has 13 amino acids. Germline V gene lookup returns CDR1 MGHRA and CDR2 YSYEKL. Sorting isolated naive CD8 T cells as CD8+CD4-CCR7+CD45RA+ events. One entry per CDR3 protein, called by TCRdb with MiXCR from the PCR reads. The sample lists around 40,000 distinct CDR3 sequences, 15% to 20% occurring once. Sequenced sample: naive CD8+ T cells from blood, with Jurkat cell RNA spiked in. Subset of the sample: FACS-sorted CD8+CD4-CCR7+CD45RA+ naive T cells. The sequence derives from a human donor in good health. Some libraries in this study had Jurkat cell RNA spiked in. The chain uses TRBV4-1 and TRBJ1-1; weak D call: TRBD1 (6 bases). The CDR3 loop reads CASSQGGQTEAFF. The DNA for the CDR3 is TGCGCCAGCAGCCAAGGCGGACAGACTGAAGCTTTCTTT.